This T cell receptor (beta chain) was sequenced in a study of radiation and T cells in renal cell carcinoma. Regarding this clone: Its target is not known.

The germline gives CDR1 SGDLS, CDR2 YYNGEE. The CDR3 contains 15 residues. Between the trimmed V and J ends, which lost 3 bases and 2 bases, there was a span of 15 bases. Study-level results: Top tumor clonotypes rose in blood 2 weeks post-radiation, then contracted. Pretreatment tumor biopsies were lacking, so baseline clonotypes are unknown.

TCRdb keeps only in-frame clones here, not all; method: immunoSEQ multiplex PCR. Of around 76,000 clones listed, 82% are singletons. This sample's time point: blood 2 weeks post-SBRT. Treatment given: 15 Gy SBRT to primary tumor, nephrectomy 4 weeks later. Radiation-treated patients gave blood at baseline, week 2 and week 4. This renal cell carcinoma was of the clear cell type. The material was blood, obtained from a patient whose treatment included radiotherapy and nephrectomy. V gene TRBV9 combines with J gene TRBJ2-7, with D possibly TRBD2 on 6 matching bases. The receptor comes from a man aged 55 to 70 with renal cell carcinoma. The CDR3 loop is CASSDKSGPPYEQYF. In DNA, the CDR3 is TGTGCCAGCAGCGATAAAAGCGGGCCCCCCTACGAGCAGTACTTC.